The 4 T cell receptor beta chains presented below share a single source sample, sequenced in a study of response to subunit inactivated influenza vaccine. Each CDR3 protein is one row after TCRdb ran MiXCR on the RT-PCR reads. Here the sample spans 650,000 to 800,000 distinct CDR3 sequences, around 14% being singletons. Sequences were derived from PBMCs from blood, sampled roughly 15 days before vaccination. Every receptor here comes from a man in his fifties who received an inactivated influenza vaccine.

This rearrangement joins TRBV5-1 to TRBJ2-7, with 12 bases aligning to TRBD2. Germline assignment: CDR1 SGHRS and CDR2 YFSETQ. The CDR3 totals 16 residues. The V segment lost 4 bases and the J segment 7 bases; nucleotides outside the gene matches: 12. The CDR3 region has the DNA TGCGCCAGCAGCAAAAAAGGACTAGCGGGGTCTTGGGAGCAGTACTTC. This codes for CASSKKGLAGSWEQYF.

The CDR3 nucleotides are TGTGCCAGCAGCAGAGGACAGGGGGCTGTCGAGCAGTACTTC. Residues: CASSRGQGAVEQYF. The chain employs TRBV7-2 and TRBJ2-7; 11 bases match TRBD1. The junction had 6 bases not matched to a gene; V was cut back by 5 bases and J by 6 bases. Looked up from germline, CDR1 is SGHTA and CDR2 is FQGNSA. There are 14 residues in the CDR3.

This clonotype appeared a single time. CDR3: CSGRGGTNSNQPQHF. CDR3 DNA: TGCAGTGGTCGGGGCGGCACAAATAGCAATCAGCCCCAGCATTTT. This chain uses TRBV20-1 with TRBJ1-5; D perhaps matches TRBD1 (5 bases). This CDR3 has 15 amino acids. Between the trimmed V and J ends, which lost 7 bases and 0 bases, there was a span of 16 bases. The germline CDR1 and CDR2 sequences are DFQATT and SNEGSKA (reference sequence).

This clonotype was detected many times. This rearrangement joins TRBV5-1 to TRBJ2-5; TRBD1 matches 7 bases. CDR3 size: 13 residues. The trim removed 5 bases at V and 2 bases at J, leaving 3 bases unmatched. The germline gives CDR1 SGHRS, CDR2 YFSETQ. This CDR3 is CASRPGQQETQYF. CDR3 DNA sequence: TGCGCCAGCAGACCGGGACAGCAAGAGACCCAGTACTTC.